One T cell receptor beta chain is described in this entry. The CDR3 is 18 residues long. V trimming: 5 bases; J trimming: 4 bases; junction bases outside the gene matches: 19. From germline, CDR1 is PRHDT and CDR2 FYEKMQ (reference sequence). These data are taken from a study of breast tumors, draining lymph nodes, adjacent tissues. Via MiXCR, TCRdb re-called the multiplex PCR reads, giving one row per CDR3 protein. The sample includes just under 65,000 distinct CDR3 sequences, around three fifths of them seen just once. The V call is TRBV13, the J call TRBJ1-2; TRBD1 aligns across 7 bases. This TCR derives from a female donor with breast cancer. Some clones in this sample may be carry-over from other donors' samples. Sequenced input: breast tumor tissue. DNA for the CDR3: TGTGCCAGCAGCCCACCTGGGAGGGGGCAATCATCTTTCTATGGCTACACCTTC. It yields the protein CASSPPGRGQSSFYGYTF.